Listed here are 22 T cell receptor beta chains from one sample, sequenced in a study of blood T cell repertoires in COVID-19. Sequencing was performed with immunoSEQ multiplex PCR; in TCRdb, only in-frame clones are kept and a portion is missing. The table includes more than 100,000 clones, less than 85% detected once. Source material: peripheral blood. These receptors all stem from an elderly woman with acute or convalescent COVID-19.

The V gene is TRBV30, the J gene TRBJ1-2; possibly TRBD1 for D (5 bases). The CDR3 consists of 14 residues. V was cut by 2 bases and J by 5 bases, with 15 bases left in between. In germline, CDR1 is GTSNPN, CDR2 SVGIG (reference sequence). The CDR3 spells CAWSTQGVMYGYTF. The CDR3 DNA is TGTGCCTGGAGTACCCAGGGTGTTATGTATGGCTACACCTTC.

This chain links TRBV6-1 with TRBJ1-5; D call uncertain. The CDR3 has 15 amino acids. Trimming took 2 bases from V and 0 from J, leaving 8 bases between them. Germline loops: CDR1 MNHNS, CDR2 SASEGT. Here the CDR3 reads CASSELRNSNQPQHF. DNA for the CDR3: TGTGCCAGCAGTGAACTCAGGAATAGCAATCAGCCCCAGCATTTT.

The chain employs TRBV12-5 and TRBJ1-1; D might be TRBD1 (6 bases). Looked up from germline, CDR1 is LGHNT and CDR2 is FRNRAP. Trimming took off 7 bases at V and 0 bases at J, with 12 bases between the two ends. CDR3 length: 14 residues. This CDR3 reads CASAQGRVNTEAFF. The CDR3 DNA reads TGTGCTAGTGCCCAGGGGCGGGTGAACACTGAAGCTTTCTTT.

This sequence joins TRBV7-2 and TRBJ1-2, with 7 bases aligning to TRBD1. Germline-derived CDR1 and CDR2 are SGHTA and FQGNSA. V was clipped by 5 bases and J by 4 bases; unmatched bases: 4. This CDR3 is 13 amino acids long. CDR3 protein: CASSQTGIYGYTF. CDR3 nucleotide sequence: TGTGCCAGCAGCCAGACAGGGATCTATGGCTACACCTTC.

CDR3 sequence: CASSSGTPTDTQYF. Here the CDR3 DNA reads TGCGCCAGCAGCTCGGGAACTCCCACAGATACGCAGTATTTT. The chain employs TRBV5-1 and TRBJ2-3; TRBD2 might be the D (5 bases). The CDR3 loop spans 14 amino acids. Germline V gene sequence: CDR1 SGHRS, CDR2 YFSETQ. Trimming shortened V by 3 bases and J by 2 bases, and 10 bases separated the two germline ends. Full variable domain (remainder filled in from reference TRBV5-1 and TRBJ2-3): KAGVTQTPRYLIKTRGQQVTLSCSPISGHRSVSWYQQTPGQGLQFLFEYFSETQRNKGNFPGRFSGRQFSNSRSEMNVSTLELGDSALYLCASSSGTPTDTQYFGPGTRLTVL.

The chain joins TRBV21-1 to TRBJ2-3; TRBD2, as called in the table, went unchecked against the DNA. TRBV21-1 is an annotated pseudogene. CDR3 size: 18 residues. The CDR3 loop is CASSPSLGSPQSTDTQYF. The DNA of the CDR3 is TGTGCCAGCAGCCCATCCCTGGGGAGTCCACAGAGCACAGATACGCAGTATTTT.

This clone was picked up one time. The chain links TRBV18 to TRBJ1-2, with 9 bases fitting TRBD1. Trimming at V came to 3 bases and at J to 0 bases, leaving 2 bases not matched to a gene. Germline V gene data show CDR1 as KGHSH and CDR2 as LQKENI. The CDR3 totals 15 residues. CDR3 coding DNA: TGTGCCAGCTCACCTGGGACAGGGCCTAACTATGGCTACACCTTC. This gives the protein CASSPGTGPNYGYTF.

The chain is built from TRBV27 and TRBJ2-1, with TRBD2 identical over 9 bases. The length of the CDR3 is 15 residues. The germline CDR1 and CDR2 sequences are MNHEY and SMNVEV (reference sequence). J was trimmed by 3 bases and V by 0 bases; bases with no gene match: 0. The CDR3 sequence is CASSLSAGGYNEQFF. CDR3 in DNA: TGTGCCAGCAGTTTATCAGCGGGAGGCTACAATGAGCAGTTCTTC.

The CDR3 sequence is CASSHPDRANYGYTF. The DNA for the CDR3 is TGTGCCAGTTCTCACCCGGACAGGGCAAACTATGGCTACACCTTC. This chain uses TRBV19 with TRBJ1-2, with TRBD1 identical over 8 bases. CDR3 length: 15 amino acids. The ends lost 8 bases at V and 2 bases at J; junction bases unmatched: 10. Per the germline V gene, CDR1 is LNHDA and CDR2 is SQIVND (reference sequence).

The rearrangement uses TRBV11-2 and TRBJ2-7, with 14 positions matching TRBD2. Losses at the gene ends were 5 bases for V and 3 bases for J; bases not matched to a gene: 12. CDR1 SGHAT and CDR2 FQNNGV come from the germline V gene. The CDR3 consists of 18 residues. In DNA form, the CDR3 reads TGTGCCAGCAGCGGAGGACTAGCGGGAGGCCGCAGGTTCTACGAGCAGTACTTC. Translated, it gives CASSGGLAGGRRFYEQYF.

The chain joins TRBV30 to TRBJ2-5; TRBD2 matches 8 bases. The CDR3 extends over 14 amino acids. With V trimmed by 3 bases and J by 5 bases, 8 bases remained unmatched. Germline V gene data show CDR1 as GTSNPN and CDR2 as SVGIG (reference sequence). This CDR3 is CAWRKGLVAETQYF. CDR3 in DNA: TGTGCCTGGAGGAAGGGACTAGTGGCGGAGACCCAGTACTTC.

The chain combines TRBV12-3 or TRBV12-4 with TRBJ1-3; D perhaps matches TRBD1 (6 bases). V shed 6 bases and J shed 3 bases, with 9 bases lying between them. The length of the CDR3 is 13 residues. In DNA, the CDR3 is TGTGCCAGCAGCACAGGGAGTGGAAACACCATATATTTT. It encodes CASSTGSGNTIYF.

The genes are TRBV12-3 or TRBV12-4 and TRBJ1-4; weak D call: TRBD1 (5 bases). The CDR3 has 12 residues. Trimming stripped 6 bases from V and 10 bases from J, with 12 bases between. CDR3 DNA sequence: TGTGCCAGCAGCTTCAGGCAGGGAAAACTGTTTTTT. Translation: CASSFRQGKLFF.

V and J are TRBV9 and TRBJ2-1; 11 bases line up with TRBD2. The trim removed 4 bases at V and 0 bases at J, leaving 6 bases unmatched. The CDR3 runs 17 residues. Germline V gene lookup returns CDR1 SGDLS and CDR2 YYNGEE. The CDR3: CASSPLAGDPSYNEQFF. The DNA of the CDR3 is TGTGCCAGCAGCCCACTAGCGGGAGATCCCTCCTACAATGAGCAGTTCTTC.

This clone was counted once. The J gene is TRBJ1-6, the V gene TRBV6-5; D is undetermined. The CDR3 covers 10 residues. Deletions cut 11 bases from V and 8 bases from J, with 7 bases between. Germline loops: CDR1 MNHEY, CDR2 SVGAGI. The chain's CDR3 is CAPEDSPLHF. The CDR3 region has the DNA TGTGCCCCGGAGGATTCACCCCTCCACTTT.

This chain uses TRBV29-1 with TRBJ2-1, with TRBD2 identical over 10 bases. CDR1 SQVTM and CDR2 ANQGSEA come from the germline V gene. The CDR3 is 15 residues long. The junction had 9 bases not matched to a gene; V was cut back by 0 bases and J by 10 bases. CDR3 protein: CSVEDTTSGWGEQFF. For the CDR3, the DNA is TGCAGCGTTGAAGATACGACTAGCGGGTGGGGGGAGCAGTTCTTC.

In its sample, this clone was seen once. V is TRBV20-1 and J is TRBJ2-7, with no clear D. Germline V lookup: CDR1 DFQATT, CDR2 SNEGSKA (reference sequence). This CDR3 has 11 amino acids. V shed 8 bases and J shed 4 bases, with 12 bases lying between them. The CDR3 sequence is CSCTRKYEQYF. For the CDR3, the DNA is TGCAGTTGCACACGAAAATACGAGCAGTACTTC.

The rearrangement uses TRBV30 and TRBJ2-2; a weak D match, TRBD2 (6 bases). The CDR3 has 15 residues. Per the germline V gene, CDR1 is GTSNPN and CDR2 is SVGIG (reference sequence). V was pared by 2 bases and J by 7 bases, with 17 bases between. The CDR3 nucleotides read TGTGCCTGGAGTCCACGGGGGATCCGGCACGGGGAGCTGTTTTTT. This sequence encodes CAWSPRGIRHGELFF.

Only one count was recorded for this clone. The CDR3 region is CASSYSTTHGYEQYF. CDR3 bases: TGTGCCAGCAGTTACTCCACGACACATGGCTACGAGCAGTACTTC. The gene calls are TRBV6-5 and TRBJ2-7; no reliable D call. V was shortened by 0 bases and J by 3 bases, with 12 bases between the two germline ends. The CDR3 has 15 residues. CDR1 and CDR2 (germline): MNHEY, SVGAGI.

V is TRBV29-1 and J is TRBJ2-4; a weak D match, TRBD1 (6 bases). The CDR3 extends over 12 amino acids. The V gene's germline CDR1 is SQVTM and CDR2 ANQGSEA. V was shortened by 4 bases and J by 5 bases, with 9 bases between the two germline ends. The DNA of the CDR3 is TGCAGCGTTGTGGGGGCGGAAAACATTCAGTACTTC. It encodes CSVVGAENIQYF.

The chain recombines TRBV30 with TRBJ1-2; 10 bases are a match to TRBD1. Germline V CDR1 and CDR2: GTSNPN, SVGIG (reference sequence). CDR3 length: 16 residues. Losses at the gene ends were 6 bases for V and 0 bases for J; bases not matched to a gene: 10. The CDR3 DNA reads TGTGCCTGCGGAGGGGGACAGGGGCCGTCTAACTATGGCTACACCTTC. This translates into CACGGGQGPSNYGYTF. Supplemented by reference TRBV30 and TRBJ1-2, the full variable domain reads SQTIHQWPATLVQPVGSPLSLECTVEGTSNPNLYWYRQAAGRGLQLLFYSVGIGQISSEVPQNLSASRPQDRQFILSSKKLLLSDSGFYLCACGGGQGPSNYGYTFGSGTRLTVV.

In this sample, this clone turned up once. The J gene is TRBJ2-2, the V gene TRBV5-1; D may be TRBD1 (5 bases). The germline V gene encodes CDR1 SGHRS and CDR2 YFSETQ. There are 14 residues in the CDR3. The ends were cut back, 8 bases at V and 4 bases at J, with 15 bases in the middle. The CDR3 is CASEQGSSTGELFF. In DNA form, the CDR3 reads TGCGCCAGTGAGCAGGGTTCGAGCACCGGGGAGCTGTTTTTT. The variable domain in full, completed from reference TRBV5-1 and TRBJ2-2, reads KAGVTQTPRYLIKTRGQQVTLSCSPISGHRSVSWYQQTPGQGLQFLFEYFSETQRNKGNFPGRFSGRQFSNSRSEMNVSTLELGDSALYLCASEQGSSTGELFFGEGSRLTVL.